This T cell receptor (beta chain) was sequenced in a study of T cell responses to AZD1222 COVID-19 vaccine. Findings and caveats of the study: It was only after the peak T cell response that any repertoires were sampled. Clonal diversity was possibly underestimated; the donors were predominantly white British and more often female. Vaccine-associated CD4 TCRs spanned spike, dominant at 160-218 and 743-854. Among spike-specific TCRs, nearly half reportedly target unmutated variant regions.

Here immunoSEQ multiplex PCR was the method, and the copy in TCRdb shows in-frame clones only, minus some. The sample consists of fewer than 50,000 clones, just under 80% of them appearing once. This clone was counted a few times. Its antigen is not identified. Germline-derived CDR1 and CDR2 are SGHDT and YYEEEE. The germline V and J ends were trimmed by 1 base and 1 base, with 8 bases remaining between them. The CDR3 contains 14 residues. This TCR was recovered from an adult who received the MenACWY meningococcal vaccine as a control. The genes are TRBV5-6 and TRBJ2-5, with D tentatively TRBD1 (5 bases). The specimen comprised peripheral blood, sampled 28 days after the second dose of the MenACWY control vaccine. The CDR3 spells CASSLTDSQETQYF. The CDR3 DNA sequence: TGTGCCAGCAGCTTGACCGACAGCCAAGAGACCCAGTACTTC.